The rows below give T cell receptor beta chains drawn from one sample of a study of blood T cell repertoires in COVID-19. The table came from immunoSEQ multiplex PCR; TCRdb's copy has only in-frame clones and leaves some out. This table holds some 70,000 clones, 84% found once. The specimen sequenced was peripheral blood. These receptors were taken from a man aged 50 to 60 with COVID-19, enrolled during active disease. Both conserved end residues are part of each CDR3. A D gene is named only where the DNA matches it firmly. For some rows the clone size is stated as once, few or many, or as a class when expanded; others skip it.

D	V	length	J	size	DNA	CDR3
.	TRBV30	12	TRBJ2-4	.	TGTGCCTGGAGTCCATACATGTACATTCAGTACTTC	CAWSPYMYIQYF
.	TRBV5-1	16	TRBJ1-1	few	TGCGCCAGCAGCTTGGGGGGTTCAGGGAACGGGCGCGAAGCTTTCTTT	CASSLGGSGNGREAFF
.	TRBV6-2/TRBV6-3	14	TRBJ1-2	once	TGTGCCAGCAGTTACCGGGGGGCGATCAATGGCTACACCTTC	CASSYRGAINGYTF
.	TRBV6-5	15	TRBJ1-3	.	TGTGCCAGCAGTTACTCGGCGGGGGCAGGAAACACCATATATTTT	CASSYSAGAGNTIYF
TRBD2	TRBV5-1	14	TRBJ2-1	.	TGCGCCAGCAGCTACCCTAGGGAGGGCAATGAGCAGTTCTTC	CASSYPREGNEQFF
TRBD2	TRBV4-2	15	TRBJ2-3	few	TGTGCCAGCAGCCAAGATCGGCTAGCGGGGAGTCCGCAGTATTTT	CASSQDRLAGSPQYF
.	TRBV11-2	17	TRBJ2-5	.	TGTGCCAGCAGCTTCGGGGGGGGCGAGGGGGCGGGAGAGACCCAGTACTTC	CASSFGGGEGAGETQYF
.	TRBV2	16	TRBJ2-2	.	TGTGCCAGCAAGGCCACAGGGGGGGCCCACACCGGGGAGCTGTTTTTT	CASKATGGAHTGELFF
TRBD1	TRBV18	15	TRBJ2-3	.	TGTGCCAGCTCACCTGCAGGGGGCGGCACAGATACGCAGTATTTT	CASSPAGGGTDTQYF
TRBD1	TRBV28	17	TRBJ1-2	.	TGTGCCAGCAGTTTAGTCACAGGGGGCGACCTTAACTATGGCTACACCTTC	CASSLVTGGDLNYGYTF
TRBD2	TRBV27	17	TRBJ2-2	once	TGTGCCAGCAGTTTATTCCCTAGCGGGGGGGACACCGGGGAGCTGTTTTTT	CASSLFPSGGDTGELFF
.	TRBV7-9	15	TRBJ1-2	few	TGTGCCAGCAGCCGGGGGGGCGGCGCTGGAGGTGGCTACACCTTC	CASSRGGGAGGGYTF
.	TRBV18	16	TRBJ2-2	.	TGTGCCAGCTCAGTTGTTGGGGCACGGAACACCGGGGAGCTGTTTTTT	CASSVVGARNTGELFF
.	TRBV19	13	TRBJ1-3	.	TGTGCCAGCGGACAGCTCTCTGGAAACACCATATATTTT	CASGQLSGNTIYF
TRBD1	TRBV7-6	14	TRBJ2-3	.	TGTGCCAGCAGGTTACAGGGGGTATCAGATACGCAGTATTTT	CASRLQGVSDTQYF